This entry is about one T cell receptor (beta chain). This record comes from a study of blood T cell repertoires in COVID-19. The data were produced by immunoSEQ multiplex PCR, yet TCRdb's version contains in-frame clones alone and is incomplete. Of 300,000 or so clones in the sample, over 75% were seen once. Germline CDR1 and CDR2: MNHEY and SMNVEV (reference sequence). The ends were cut back, 5 bases at V and 2 bases at J, with 7 bases in the middle. The CDR3 is made up of 13 amino acids. This sequence originates from a woman aged 18-29 years who had recovered from COVID-19. Specimen: PBMCs or T cells enriched from blood (not recorded which). The V and J genes are TRBV27 and TRBJ1-5; no firm D call. The CDR3 loop is CASSPLGNQPQHF. The CDR3 DNA sequence: TGTGCCAGCAGTCCCCTAGGCAATCAGCCCCAGCATTTT.